The following is a T cell receptor (beta chain) sequence with its context. Data came from immunoSEQ multiplex PCR; TCRdb stores just in-frame clones and leaves some out. Among about 350,000 clones listed, 80% to 90% were seen once. The source of the sample is a study of Ad26.COV2.S vaccination and SARS-CoV-2 variants. Overall study: The study gave Ad26.COV2.S intramuscularly, once or twice 56 days apart.

The CDR3 consists of 14 residues. V lost 2 bases to trimming and J lost 0 bases, with 7 bases between them. Germline CDR1 reads LGHNT; CDR2 reads FRNRAP. The treatment denotes: some 20 received Ad26.COV2.S at low or high dose, single or two shots; about five received placebo; per-sample allocation not given. Sampling happened 63 days after the first vaccine or placebo injection. SARS-CoV-2 spike from the Wuhan strain was encoded by the vaccine, an Ad26 vector. The chain has TRBV12-5 and TRBJ1-1; no clear D. The sample was peripheral blood, taken in a trial of Ad26.COV2.S vaccine versus placebo. The sequence came from a person between 18 and 60 years old who received the Ad26.COV2.S COVID-19 vaccine or a placebo. CDR3: CASGLSTMNTEAFF. CDR3 coding DNA: TGTGCTAGTGGTTTGTCAACTATGAACACTGAAGCTTTCTTT.